This T cell receptor beta chain was profiled in a study of CD8+CD57+ T cells in acquired aplastic anemia (dated by TCRdb to 2016 to 2019). Describing the broader study: A mean of roughly 3.2 ug of DNA, ranging from about 0.17 to 30 ug, was extracted from sorted CD4+ and CD8+ cells. CD8+CD57+ expansion was defined as a frequency above the mean frequency observed in healthy subjects. Study-wide conclusions, independent of this receptor: Patients and healthy controls showed no significant difference in CD8+ Simpson's diversity (P=0.060). Although 25 to 30 CD8+ CDR3 sequences were shared by patients and controls, these sequences appeared highly expressed in patients and within the immunodominant clones of patients.

Profiling of TCR beta VDJ combinations and CDR3 sequences used genomic DNA as the template. TCR repertoire sequencing was run on an Illumina HiSeq 2000. The original pipeline was this. Repertoire assessment relied on Simpson's diversity index, CDR3 size and DJ length profiles, and TRBV/TRBJ rearrangement plots. The most abundant DNA sequence in the deep sequencing data was defined as the immunodominant clone. CDR3 amino acid sequences were screened for sharing across subjects and were compared with published repertoires and the VDJdb database. TCRdb handled the public reads itself, with Q25 trimming in fastp and clone calling in MiXCR, and kept productive beta chains. Each entry is one CDR3 protein sequence, shown with its most common DNA and genes. TCRdb's processing, not the authors' own work, is the source of the V and J calls. The sample table holds around 200,000 distinct CDR3 sequences, of which approximately 48% were seen once. The ten largest clones take up about 2% of the sample.

Remarks on this clonotype: The antigen it recognizes is unknown. Base quality data are lacking; no much larger clone is found one base away.

The patients picked for sequencing were ones in whom flow cytometry had shown an expansion of CD8+CD57+ cells. Severe acquired aplastic anemia was diagnosed in all patients according to International Study of Aplastic Anemia and Agranulocytosis and Camitta criteria. Patients had received no therapy at the time of blood sampling. In the study, sorted CD4+ and CD8+ blood T cells from patients with severe aplastic anemia and from healthy subjects underwent deep sequencing of TCR repertoires. In the USA, patient enrollment took place under clinicaltrials.gov protocols 00001620, 01623167, 00001397, 00071045, 00081523 and 00961064. Ficoll-Paque density gradient centrifugation was used to isolate peripheral blood mononuclear cells. Before DNA extraction, CD4+ and CD8+ T cells were sorted with FACS or magnetic beads. Reading the germline V gene gives CDR1 SGHTA and CDR2 FQGTGA. Cut back by 5 bases and 0 bases, the V and J ends lie 8 bases apart. The CDR3 has 14 amino acids, counting the end cysteine and phenylalanine. Only CDR3 DNA remains: 42 bases, in frame from the first base.

This receptor was taken from a human donor with aplastic anemia. The rearrangement joined TRBV7-3 to TRBJ2-1, and the D gene may be TRBD2, 6 bases matching. Sequencing was carried out using sorted CD4+, CD8+, or CD8+CD57+ T cells (not recorded which) from PBMCs. The DNA is as follows: TGTGCCAGCAGCCCGGACTACTCCTACAATGAGCAGTTCTTC. This sequence encodes CASSPDYSYNEQFF.